This T cell receptor beta chain was identified during a study of identical twins. The V gene's germline CDR1 is SGHVS and CDR2 FQNEAQ. Trimming left V 0 bases short and J 14 bases short, with 12 bases between. The CDR3 is made up of 12 amino acids. A universal primer site was incorporated via template switching, and the cDNA contained unique molecular identifiers. TCRdb re-called the 5' RACE reads through MiXCR, storing one row per CDR3 protein. The profile shows approximately 890,000 distinct CDR3 sequences, 9% to 15% of them singletons. Broader study findings: Beta out-of-frame sequences displayed a weaker excess of sharing between twins. The more abundant beta clonotypes in cord blood had fewer insertions, and memory repertoires did not show this. It was cross-sectional statistical analysis, not following the same donors, that the conclusions relied on.

Remarks on this clonotype: Its target is unknown.

The same data also went into a second study, on yellow fever vaccine responses in identical twins.

The sequenced sample was PBMCs. The origin of this receptor is a woman under 30 in good health. V is TRBV7-8 and J is TRBJ2-3; D gene ambiguous. CDR3 in DNA: TGTGCCAGCAGCTTAGCAAGAGTTAATCCGTATTTT. It translates to CASSLARVNPYF.